What follows is one TCR beta chain and its context. Measured with immunoSEQ multiplex PCR; TCRdb has only the in-frame clones, and not every one. The table lists about 200,000 clones, 86% of them singletons. The sample is drawn from a study of blood T cell repertoires in COVID-19. Overall study context: The analysed material was cDNA or gDNA that came from T cells, B-cell-depleted T cells, or PBMCs.

In germline, CDR1 is SGDLS, CDR2 YYNGEE. CDR3 size: 17 residues. V dropped 3 bases and J dropped 0 bases, with 18 bases sitting between them. The chain has TRBV9 and TRBJ2-5, with D possibly matching TRBD2 (6 bases). Specimen: PBMCs or T cells enriched from blood (not recorded which). This TCR was sampled from a woman in her 40s with acute COVID-19. CDR3 in amino acids: CASSEGRKGWYQETQYF. Written as DNA, the CDR3 is TGTGCCAGCAGCGAGGGGAGGAAGGGTTGGTACCAAGAGACCCAGTACTTC.